Listed here are 10 T cell receptor beta chains from one sample, sequenced in a study of blood T cell repertoires in COVID-19. TCRdb keeps only in-frame clones here, not all; method: immunoSEQ multiplex PCR. The sample lists hundreds of thousands of clones, 86% occurring once. The material sequenced was PBMCs or T cells enriched from blood (not recorded which). Receptor source: a woman in her fifties or sixties who had recovered from COVID-19.

This chain joins TRBV21-1 and TRBJ1-2; the D call TRBD1 from the table was never checked on the DNA. TRBV21-1 is an annotated pseudogene. The CDR3 contains 16 residues. The CDR3 DNA sequence: TGTGCCAGCAGCCCCATTTCAGGGTCCCTCCTTGATGGCTACACCTTC. Its protein product is CASSPISGSLLDGYTF.

This chain connects TRBV3-1 (or the pseudogene TRBV3-2) to TRBJ2-7, with TRBD1 as a possible D gene (5 bases). V shed 4 bases and J shed 4 bases, with 29 bases lying between them. Germline CDR1 is LGHDT and CDR2 is YNNKEL (reference sequence). CDR3 length equals 19 residues. The CDR3, as DNA: TGTGCCAGCAGCCTTCGATCCCCCCAAACAGGCCTGCAGAGATACGAGCAGTACTTC. Protein product: CASSLRSPQTGLQRYEQYF.

The chain joins TRBV18 to TRBJ1-5; 7 nucleotides match TRBD1. Trimming removed 1 base from V and 7 bases from J; junction bases left unmatched: 19. CDR1 KGHSH and CDR2 LQKENI come from the germline V gene. The CDR3 loop spans 19 amino acids. The CDR3 spells CASSPLPPTSGQDWQPQHF. CDR3 nucleotides: TGTGCCAGCTCACCACTTCCCCCCACCTCCGGACAGGATTGGCAGCCCCAGCATTTT.

The chain recombines TRBV7-6 with TRBJ1-2; the match to TRBD1 covers 10 bases. The CDR3 is 14 residues long. Germline V gene sequence: CDR1 SGHVS, CDR2 FNYEAQ. Trimming cost V 4 bases and J 6 bases; bases outside gene matches: 5. The CDR3 sequence is CASSSGQGVNGYTF. As DNA, the CDR3 is TGTGCCAGCAGCTCCGGACAGGGGGTCAATGGCTACACCTTC. The variable domain in full, with the rest retrieved from reference TRBV7-6 and TRBJ1-2, is GAGVSQSPRYKVTKRGQDVALRCDPISGHVSLYWYRQALGQGPEFLTYFNYEAQQDKSGLPNDRFSAERPEGSISTLTIQRTEQRDSAMYRCASSSGQGVNGYTFGSGTRLTVV.

The chain links TRBV5-1 to TRBJ2-3; possibly TRBD1 for D (6 bases). Trimming pared 4 bases from V and 2 bases from J, leaving 11 bases between. Germline V lookup: CDR1 SGHRS, CDR2 YFSETQ. The CDR3 sequence is 14 residues long. The DNA of the CDR3 is TGCGCCAGCAGCCCGGACAGCCCCACAGATACGCAGTATTTT. It encodes CASSPDSPTDTQYF. The full variable domain, its missing parts supplied by reference TRBV5-1 and TRBJ2-3, is KAGVTQTPRYLIKTRGQQVTLSCSPISGHRSVSWYQQTPGQGLQFLFEYFSETQRNKGNFPGRFSGRQFSNSRSEMNVSTLELGDSALYLCASSPDSPTDTQYFGPGTRLTVL.

The V gene is TRBV4-2, the J gene TRBJ1-5, with a possible D match to TRBD1 (5 bases). Germline V CDR1 and CDR2: LGHNA, YNFKEQ. V lost 3 bases and J lost 0, with 15 bases in between. There are 17 residues in the CDR3. The CDR3 here is CASSQEPQGFSNQPQHF. The CDR3 nucleotides are TGTGCCAGCAGCCAGGAACCCCAGGGTTTTAGCAATCAGCCCCAGCATTTT.

The chain combines TRBV5-6 with TRBJ2-5; 7 nucleotides match TRBD2. Germline CDR1 and CDR2: SGHDT and YYEEEE. The trim removed 4 bases at V and 0 bases at J, leaving 6 bases unmatched. The CDR3 length is 15 residues. CDR3 protein: CASSMITSDQETQYF. The CDR3 DNA reads as TGTGCCAGCAGCATGATAACTAGCGACCAAGAGACCCAGTACTTC. Together with reference TRBV5-6 and TRBJ2-5, the CDR3 gives the full variable domain: DAGVTQSPTHLIKTRGQQVTLRCSPKSGHDTVSWYQQALGQGPQFIFQYYEEEERQRGNFPDRFSGHQFPNYSSELNVNALLLGDSALYLCASSMITSDQETQYFGPGTRLLVL.

This clone was seen a single time. The CDR3 sequence: CASSIEQRSSGNTIYF. The DNA of the CDR3 is TGTGCCAGTAGTATAGAGCAGCGGAGCTCTGGAAACACCATATATTTT. V gene TRBV19 combines with J gene TRBJ1-3; D is ambiguous. CDR3 length equals 16 residues. Trimming took 0 bases from V and 0 from J, leaving 9 bases between them. Per germline, CDR1 LNHDA and CDR2 SQIVND (reference sequence).

The J gene is TRBJ1-2, the V gene TRBV5-6; tentatively, D is TRBD1 (5 bases). CDR1 is SGHDT, CDR2 YYEEEE, per germline. This CDR3 region has 11 residues. With 4 bases removed from V and 11 bases from J, the gap between germline ends came to 12 bases. The DNA of the CDR3 is TGTGCCAGCAGCCTGGGCGGGGGTTACACCTTC. Protein product: CASSLGGGYTF.

The gene calls are TRBV6-5 and TRBJ1-2, with 7 nucleotides matching TRBD1. V dropped 6 bases and J dropped 0; count of bases not matched to a gene: 4. The CDR3 is 14 amino acids. CDR1 is MNHEY, CDR2 SVGAGI, per germline. This CDR3 is CASRKGASNYGYTF. CDR3 DNA: TGTGCCAGCAGGAAGGGGGCGTCTAACTATGGCTACACCTTC.